What follows are 5 T cell receptor beta chains derived from one specimen sequenced in a study of cytomegalovirus exposure and HLA in healthy donors. This PCR relied on a set of 60 Vbeta primers and 13 Jbeta primers. The assay was immunoSEQ multiplex PCR, and TCRdb's table has in-frame clones only and misses some. This table holds some 130,000 clones, 75% to 85% found once. The sample was PBMCs. Source of these receptors: a middle-aged man in good health and CMV-seronegative.

In the case of this clone: Here the CDR3 omits its conserved ending phenylalanine or tryptophan, so a read error is the likely source. The gene calls are TRBV7-2 and TRBJ1-3; 7 bases match TRBD1. Germline V gives CDR1 SGHTA, CDR2 FQGNSA. This CDR3 spans 17 amino acids. Germline trimming cut 0 bases from V and 0 bases from J; bases unmatched to any gene: 5. The CDR3 DNA reads as TGTGCCAGCAGCTTAGCGGGGACAGCCCTCTCTGGAAACACCATATATGTT. Translating it yields CASSLAGTALSGNTIYV.

J is TRBJ1-2 and V is TRBV6-1; TRBD1 might be the D (5 bases). This CDR3 has 14 residues. Germline V gene data show CDR1 as MNHNS and CDR2 as SASEGT. Trimming cost V 6 bases and J 7 bases, with 18 bases left between them. CDR3: CASRLSGGMVGYTF. The CDR3 DNA sequence: TGTGCCAGCAGGTTATCCGGGGGGATGGTTGGCTACACCTTC.

This chain links TRBV6-5 with TRBJ1-2; TRBD1 agrees at 7 bases. The V gene's germline CDR1 is MNHEY and CDR2 SVGAGI. The CDR3 runs 12 residues. V lost 6 bases, J lost 2 bases, and 0 bases stayed unmatched. CDR3 coding DNA: TGTGCCAGCAGGGACAGGAACTATGGCTACACCTTC. This encodes CASRDRNYGYTF.

The gene calls are TRBV28 and TRBJ2-7; the match to TRBD1 covers 11 bases. The germline V gene has CDR1 MDHEN and CDR2 SYDVKM. Unmatched junction bases numbered 11, after V lost 5 bases and J lost 2 bases. The CDR3 runs to 17 residues. CDR3 loop: CASSPIAGQGAPYEQYF. CDR3 sequence (DNA): TGTGCCAGCAGTCCCATAGCCGGACAGGGGGCCCCCTACGAGCAGTACTTC.

CDR3 amino acids: CASSATGGSYEQYF. The CDR3 DNA sequence: TGTGCCAGCAGCGCAACGGGGGGATCCTACGAGCAGTACTTC. The chain uses TRBV5-4 and TRBJ2-7; 7 nucleotides align to TRBD2. The CDR3 covers 14 residues. Per germline, CDR1 SGHNT and CDR2 YYREEE (reference sequence). V lost 4 bases and J lost 1; bases outside the gene matches: 5.